The TCR beta chain described here comes from a study of CD8+ T cells in alopecia areata. Trimming removed 3 bases from V and 5 bases from J, with 10 bases in between. CDR3 length: 12 residues. Germline loops: CDR1 GTSNPN, CDR2 SVGIG (reference sequence). Once RNA had been extracted, it was reverse transcribed into cDNA to act as the sequencing template. Profiling relied on immunoSEQ multiplex PCR, and the TCRdb table lists in-frame clones only, not all of them. The repertoire consists of about 130,000 clones, with more than 40% occurring once and the leading ten covering around a sixth. The sample holds one count of this clone. Other DNA variants within this sample encode the same CDR3.

Sequenced here: CD8+ T cells sorted from blood, sampled at week 0. This chain joins TRBV30 and TRBJ1-1; D unresolved. The clonotype was recovered from a human donor with alopecia areata. The CDR3 nucleotides are TGTGCCTGGAGCCTAGTGGGGACTGAAGCTTTCTTT. It encodes CAWSLVGTEAFF.